This T cell receptor beta chain was sequenced for a study of CD8+CD57+ T cells in acquired aplastic anemia (dated 2018 in TCRdb). As for the study more broadly: Extracted DNA from sorted CD4+ and CD8+ cells averaged approximately 3.4 ug, ranging from roughly 0.17 to 27.4 ug. CD8+CD57+ expansion was defined as a frequency above the mean frequency observed in healthy subjects. The study at large found these results: Twenty-nine CD8+ CDR3 sequences were found to be shared between patients and controls, but these sequences appeared to be highly expressed in patients and within the immunodominant clones of the patients. No significant difference in CD8+ Simpson's diversity was found between patients and healthy controls (P=0.060).

CDR1 and CDR2 were assigned from the germline V gene as SNHLY and FYNNEI. The V and J ends are trimmed by 6 bases and 7 bases, leaving 15 bases between them. Ends included, the CDR3 has 13 residues. Just the 39-base CDR3 DNA is kept, in frame starting at base 1. Patients chosen for sequencing had shown expansion of CD8+CD57+ cells by flow cytometry. All patients had severe acquired aplastic anemia diagnosed by International Study of Aplastic Anemia and Agranulocytosis and Camitta criteria. At the time blood was sampled, none of the patients had received any therapy. TCR repertoires of sorted CD4+ and CD8+ blood T cells from severe aplastic anemia patients and healthy subjects were deep-sequenced in the study. Patients were enrolled under clinicaltrials.gov protocols 00001620, 01623167, 00001397, 00071045, 00081523 and 00961064 in the USA. Ficoll-Paque density gradient centrifugation was used to isolate peripheral blood mononuclear cells. CD4+ and CD8+ T cells were sorted by FACS or magnetic beads before DNA extraction.

Profiling of TCR beta VDJ combinations and CDR3 sequences used genomic DNA as the template. TCR repertoire sequencing was run on an Illumina HiSeq 2000. In the paper's pipeline: TRBV/TRBJ rearrangement plots, CDR3 size and DJ length profiles, and Simpson's diversity index were used to evaluate the repertoires. The most abundant DNA sequence in the deep sequencing data was taken as the immunodominant clone. CDR3 amino acid sequences were checked for sharing across subjects and were also compared against the VDJdb database and published repertoires. TCRdb took the public reads, trimmed them with fastp at Q25, ran MiXCR for clone calling and kept in-frame beta chains. Merged by CDR3 protein, the rows form single entries marked with the most common genes and DNA. TCRdb, rather than the study authors, made the V and J calls. This sample has around 160,000 distinct CDR3 sequences in its table, and less than 60% of those were observed once. The top ten hold approximately 3% of the sample.

A word on this clonotype: It has no known antigen specificity. This likely comes from a read error, as the CDR3 has no conserved phenylalanine or tryptophan at its end.

The sequenced material came from sorted CD4+, CD8+, or CD8+CD57+ T cells (not recorded which) from PBMCs. Here the chain combines TRBV2 and TRBJ1-1; the D gene is perhaps TRBD1, from 5 matching bases. The TCR originated in a human donor with aplastic anemia. The bases are TGTGCCAGCAGGTTCGACAGAATCGATGAAGCTTTCTCT. Protein translation: CASRFDRIDEAFS.